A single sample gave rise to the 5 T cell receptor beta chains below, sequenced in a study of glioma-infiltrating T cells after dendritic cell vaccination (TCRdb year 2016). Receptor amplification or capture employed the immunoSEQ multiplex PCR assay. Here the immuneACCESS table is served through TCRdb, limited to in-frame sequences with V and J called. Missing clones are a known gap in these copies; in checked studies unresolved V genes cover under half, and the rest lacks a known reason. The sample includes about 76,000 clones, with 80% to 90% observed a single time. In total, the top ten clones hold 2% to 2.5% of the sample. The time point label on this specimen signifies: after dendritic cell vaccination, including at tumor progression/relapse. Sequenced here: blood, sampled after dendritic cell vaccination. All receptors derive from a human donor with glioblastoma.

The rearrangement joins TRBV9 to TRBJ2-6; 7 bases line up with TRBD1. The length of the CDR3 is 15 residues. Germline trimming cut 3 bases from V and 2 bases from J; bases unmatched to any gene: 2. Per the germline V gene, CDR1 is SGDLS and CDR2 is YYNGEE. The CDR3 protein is CASSEGGAGANVLTF. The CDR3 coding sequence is TGTGCCAGCAGCGAAGGGGGCGCTGGGGCCAACGTCCTGACTTTC.

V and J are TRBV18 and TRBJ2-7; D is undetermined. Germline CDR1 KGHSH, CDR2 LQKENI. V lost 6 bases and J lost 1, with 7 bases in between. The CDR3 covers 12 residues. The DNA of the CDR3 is TGTGCCAGCTCCGACTGGTCCTACGAGCAGTACTTC. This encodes CASSDWSYEQYF.

CDR3 residues: CASSLQGLMNTEAFF. Here the CDR3 DNA reads TGTGCCAGCAGTTTACAGGGCCTCATGAACACTGAAGCTTTCTTT. V and J are TRBV27 and TRBJ1-1, with D possibly matching TRBD1 (5 bases). Germline V gene lookup returns CDR1 MNHEY and CDR2 SMNVEV (reference sequence). V was trimmed by 2 bases and J by 0 bases, leaving 10 bases between them. The length of the CDR3 is 15 residues.

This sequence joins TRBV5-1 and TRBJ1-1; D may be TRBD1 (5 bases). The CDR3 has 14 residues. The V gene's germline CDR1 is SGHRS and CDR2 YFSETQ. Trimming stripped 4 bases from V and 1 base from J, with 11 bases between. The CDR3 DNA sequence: TGCGCCAGCAGCAAGGGACTGACGAACACTGAAGCTTTCTTT. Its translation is CASSKGLTNTEAFF.

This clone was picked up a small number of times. CDR3: CASSFLNPADTQYF. The CDR3 DNA reads TGCGCCAGCAGCTTTCTTAACCCGGCAGATACGCAGTATTTT. J is TRBJ2-3 and V is TRBV5-1; D is undetermined. In germline, CDR1 is SGHRS, CDR2 YFSETQ. The CDR3 is 14 residues long. Trimming cost V 2 bases and J 4 bases, with 11 bases left between them.